Each of the 25 T cell receptor beta chains below was sequenced from the same sample in a study of T cells of healthy individuals (dated by TCRdb to the late 2010s). Preparation of the library involved 5' RACE. Data came from an Illumina MiSeq. TCRdb applied fastp at Q25 and MiXCR to the public reads, then kept only in-frame beta chains. A single entry per CDR3 protein holds the most common genes and DNA from its merged rows. In all, the sample holds about 96,000 distinct CDR3 sequences, and approximately 15% of those were seen once. 6% to 8% of the sample belongs to the ten largest clones. Receptors originate from a human donor in good health.

The chain uses TRBV14 and TRBJ2-7; TRBD1 matches at 8 bases. After removal of 0 bases from V and 5 bases from J, the junction contained 9 bases not matched to a gene. Per germline, CDR1 SGHDN and CDR2 FVKESK. This CDR3 has 16 residues. Written as DNA, the CDR3 is TGTGCCAGCAGCCAAGATACGTGGGACAGGTTCCACGAGCAGTACTTC. It is translated as CASSQDTWDRFHEQYF.

The chain couples TRBV29-1 to TRBJ2-7, with TRBD2 identical over 9 bases. The V gene's germline CDR1 is SQVTM and CDR2 ANQGSEA. Losses at the gene ends were 5 bases for V and 3 bases for J; bases not matched to a gene: 2. This CDR3 is built from 12 residues. The chain's CDR3 is CSVLTSGYEQYF. CDR3 coding DNA: TGCAGCGTTCTGACTAGCGGCTACGAGCAGTACTTC.

The V gene is TRBV24-1, the J gene TRBJ2-3; 8 nucleotides agree with TRBD1. Germline V gene data show CDR1 as KGHDR and CDR2 as SFDVKD. Trimming removed 7 bases from V and 4 bases from J; junction bases left unmatched: 9. CDR3 length equals 15 residues. For the CDR3, the DNA is TGTGCCACCAGCCCCGGGGCAGGGGGCGCAGATACGCAGTATTTT. Protein: CATSPGAGGADTQYF.

DNA for the CDR3: TGTGCCAGCAGCTTAAGGATCGGGAGTCTCTTAGATACGCAGTATTTT. This gives the protein CASSLRIGSLLDTQYF. The rearrangement uses TRBV7-8 and TRBJ2-3, with D possibly being TRBD2 (6 bases). This CDR3 region has 16 residues. Trimming stripped 2 bases from V and 5 bases from J, with 17 bases between. CDR1 is SGHVS, CDR2 FQNEAQ, per germline.

This clonotype occurred a few times. CDR3 DNA: TGTGCCAGCAGTTCATATAAAAATAGCAATCAGCCCCAGCATTTT. It is translated as CASSSYKNSNQPQHF. The chain is built from TRBV12-3 or TRBV12-4 and TRBJ1-5; unclear D gene. The CDR3 runs 15 residues. Trimming cost V 4 bases and J 0 bases, with 10 bases left between them.

The chain recombines TRBV6-6 with TRBJ2-3, with no clear D. The germline gives CDR1 MNHNY, CDR2 SVGAGI (reference sequence). The CDR3 totals 14 residues. The V gene lost 1 base and the J gene lost 1 base, with 6 bases spanning the gap. CDR3 sequence reads: CASSYWAGTDTQYF. Here the CDR3 DNA reads TGTGCCAGCAGTTACTGGGCGGGCACAGATACGCAGTATTTT.

There are a few counts of this clonotype. The gene calls are TRBV12-3 or TRBV12-4 and TRBJ2-3; 8 positions match TRBD2. J was trimmed by 2 bases and V by 7 bases; bases with no gene match: 11. This CDR3 is built from 16 residues. Here the CDR3 DNA reads TGTGCCAGCACCCAGCGGGGGAACCCAACCACAGATACGCAGTATTTT. This gives the protein CASTQRGNPTTDTQYF.

The chain couples TRBV7-3 to TRBJ1-4; 9 nucleotides align to TRBD1. The CDR3 runs to 15 residues. The germline V gene has CDR1 SGHTA and CDR2 FQGTGA. V was clipped by 4 bases and J by 11 bases; unmatched bases: 11. This CDR3 reads CASSSTGTGSDKLFF. The CDR3 DNA is TGTGCCAGCAGCTCAACCGGGACAGGGTCGGATAAACTGTTTTTT.

There are a few counts of this clonotype. The V gene is TRBV20-1, the J gene TRBJ2-1, with 11 bases fitting TRBD2. The CDR3 runs 17 residues. Germline assignment: CDR1 DFQATT and CDR2 SNEGSKA (reference sequence). The J segment lost 4 bases and the V segment lost 5 bases, leaving 13 bases of the junction unmatched. CDR3 region: CSAAKHPGTSGYNEQFF. CDR3 sequence (DNA): TGCAGTGCTGCTAAACATCCCGGGACTAGCGGATACAATGAGCAGTTCTTC.

V is TRBV4-1 and J is TRBJ1-5, with unresolved D. CDR1 and CDR2 from the germline V gene are MGHRA and YSYEKL. The CDR3 contains 13 residues. Trimming pared 3 bases from V and 9 bases from J, leaving 12 bases between. This CDR3 is CASSQVIAGPQHF. The CDR3 DNA follows: TGCGCCAGCAGCCAGGTTATAGCCGGGCCCCAGCATTTT.

The chain uses TRBV11-3 and TRBJ2-1; the D is unclear. Germline V gives CDR1 SGHNT, CDR2 YENEEA. Trimming took 3 bases from V and 3 from J, leaving 12 bases between them. The CDR3 loop spans 15 amino acids. This CDR3 is CASSFGGRIYNEQFF. The CDR3 bases are TGTGCCAGCAGCTTCGGCGGAAGAATCTACAATGAGCAGTTCTTC. Full variable domain (missing parts from reference TRBV11-3 and TRBJ2-1): EAGVVQSPRYKIIEKKQPVAFWCNPISGHNTLYWYLQNLGQGPELLIRYENEEAVDDSQLPKDRFSAERLKGVDSTLKIQPAELGDSAVYLCASSFGGRIYNEQFFGPGTRLTVL.

The chain joins TRBV10-3 to TRBJ2-2; TRBD2 matches 8 bases. V shed 5 bases and J 4 bases; nucleotides not matched to a gene: 6. The germline V gene encodes CDR1 ENHRY and CDR2 SYGVKD. CDR3 size: 15 residues. CDR3 DNA: TGTGCCATCAGTTTAGCGGGGTCGTTCACCGGGGAGCTGTTTTTT. Protein product: CAISLAGSFTGELFF.

This clonotype was seen a handful of times. This chain uses TRBV12-5 with TRBJ1-1, with no clear D. Trimming pared 1 base from V and 3 bases from J, leaving 15 bases between. This CDR3 is built from 16 residues. CDR1 is LGHNT and CDR2 is FRNRAP in the germline V gene. The CDR3 nucleotides are TGTGCTAGTGGTTTGGGGCCGCCGGGTCTGGACACTGAAGCTTTCTTT. Amino acids: CASGLGPPGLDTEAFF.

The sample holds a few counts of this clonotype. The V and J genes are TRBV29-1 and TRBJ2-3; D might be TRBD1 or TRBD2, each matching 5 bases. The germline gives CDR1 SQVTM, CDR2 ANQGSEA. With 6 bases removed from V and 6 bases from J, the gap between germline ends came to 22 bases. CDR3 length: 15 amino acids. Here the CDR3 DNA reads TGCAGCGTACCCTTGGGGCCTAGCTTGGCGGATACGCAGTATTTT. Protein sequence: CSVPLGPSLADTQYF.

This clonotype was detected only a few times. This CDR3 is CASSVSWTQYF. DNA for the CDR3: TGTGCCAGCAGTGTGAGTTGGACCCAGTACTTC. This sequence joins TRBV2 and TRBJ2-5; the D is unclear. Per the germline V gene, CDR1 is SNHLY and CDR2 is FYNNEI. Trimming took off 4 bases at V and 7 bases at J, with 7 bases between the two ends. This CDR3 comprises 11 residues.

This clonotype was found many times. CDR3 in DNA: TGTGCCAGCAGCTTGGATGGCCTCCCCGCATGGGAGCAGTACTTC. This sequence encodes CASSLDGLPAWEQYF. V gene TRBV5-6 combines with J gene TRBJ2-7, with D unclear. Germline CDR1 SGHDT, CDR2 YYEEEE. The V and J ends lost 0 bases and 7 bases respectively, with 17 bases between them. This CDR3 has 15 amino acids.

This clonotype appeared a few times. The chain recombines TRBV7-8 with TRBJ2-2, with TRBD2 as a possible D gene (6 bases). In germline, CDR1 is SGHVS, CDR2 FQNEAQ. Trimming shortened V by 7 bases and J by 3 bases, and 15 bases separated the two germline ends. This CDR3 spans 15 amino acids. CDR3 sequence (DNA): TGTGCCAGCACCCCCTATGGGAGGCACACCGGGGAGCTGTTTTTT. It yields the protein CASTPYGRHTGELFF.

This clonotype is a singleton in its sample. A clone one base away is much larger, so this may be a read error. The chain recombines TRBV28 with TRBJ2-4; 8 bases match TRBD2. CDR1 is MDHEN and CDR2 is SYDVKM in the germline V gene. This CDR3 spans 13 amino acids. The ends lost 3 bases at V and 13 bases at J; junction bases unmatched: 8. The DNA of the CDR3 is TGTGCCAGCAGTTTTCGGAATCGGGAGGGGCAGTACTTC. This sequence encodes CASSFRNREGQYF.

This clonotype was detected a few times. This chain links TRBV5-6 with TRBJ2-5, with a weak D call TRBD2 (6 bases). CDR3 size: 14 residues. In germline, CDR1 is SGHDT, CDR2 YYEEEE. Trimming shortened V by 3 bases and J by 2 bases, and 11 bases separated the two germline ends. The CDR3 coding sequence is TGTGCCAGCAGCTCTTTGGACTATCAAGAGACCCAGTACTTC. It codes for CASSSLDYQETQYF.

The CDR3 loop reads CASSILRQYYNSPLHF. The CDR3 DNA sequence: TGTGCCAGCAGCATACTGCGACAGTACTATAATTCACCCCTCCACTTT. The chain has TRBV11-1 and TRBJ1-6; a weak D match, TRBD1 (5 bases). The CDR3 length is 16 residues. With 5 bases removed from V and 3 bases from J, the gap between germline ends came to 14 bases. Germline V CDR1 and CDR2: SGHAT, FQDESV (reference sequence).

This clonotype appeared a few times. CDR3 sequence: CSASPPGRVHYGYTF. The CDR3, as DNA: TGCAGTGCTAGCCCCCCTGGGAGGGTTCACTATGGCTACACCTTC. This chain uses TRBV20-1 with TRBJ1-2, with unresolved D. The germline CDR1 and CDR2 sequences are DFQATT and SNEGSKA (reference sequence). V lost 3 bases and J lost 3, with 17 bases in between. The CDR3 consists of 15 residues.

The chain has TRBV6-5 and TRBJ2-7; tentative D call: TRBD2 (6 bases). Trimming removed 5 bases at V and 9 bases at J, with 17 bases between. The CDR3 sequence is 13 residues long. Germline CDR1 and CDR2: MNHEY and SVGAGI. The CDR3 loop reads CASSNVDYTVQYF. The CDR3 DNA sequence: TGTGCCAGCAGTAACGTGGACTACACAGTGCAGTACTTC.

This clonotype was detected many times. The chain employs TRBV11-3 and TRBJ1-1; no reliable D call. V shed 1 base and J shed 1 base, with 7 bases lying between them. Germline lookup yields CDR1 SGHNT and CDR2 YENEEA. This CDR3 has 14 residues. The CDR3 DNA sequence: TGTGCCAGCAGCTTAGGACCGCGGAACACTGAAGCTTTCTTT. Translation gives CASSLGPRNTEAFF.

The chain employs TRBV20-1 and TRBJ2-7, with D perhaps matching TRBD1 or TRBD2 (5 bases each). Trimming took off 2 bases at V and 6 bases at J, with 20 bases between the two ends. CDR3 length: 15 residues. Germline CDR1 reads DFQATT; CDR2 reads SNEGSKA (reference sequence). The CDR3 nucleotides read TGCAGTGCTAGACGCCCCCGGGACCGAGGAAGCGAGCAGTACTTC. This encodes CSARRPRDRGSEQYF.

This clonotype was detected a few times. The chain recombines TRBV7-9 with TRBJ1-5; 8 positions match TRBD1. The junction had 4 bases not matched to a gene; V was cut back by 5 bases and J by 4 bases. Germline values: CDR1 SEHNR, CDR2 FQNEAQ (reference sequence). The CDR3 has 14 amino acids. CDR3 in DNA: TGTGCCAGCAGCGAGGACAGGGCTAATCAGCCCCAGCATTTT. Translation: CASSEDRANQPQHF.